This T cell receptor (beta chain) was found in a study of blood T cell repertoires in COVID-19. Only one count was recorded for this clone. The assay was immunoSEQ multiplex PCR, and TCRdb's table has in-frame clones only and misses some. The sample has about 240,000 clones, about 89% seen once. Specimen: PBMCs or T cells enriched from blood (not recorded which). This TCR derives from a woman in her 30s who had recovered from COVID-19.

CDR3 amino acids: CAWADRGNGYTF. The DNA for the CDR3 is TGTGCCTGGGCGGACAGGGGCAATGGCTACACCTTC. V gene TRBV30 combines with J gene TRBJ1-2, with 9 positions matching TRBD1. The germline gives CDR1 GTSNPN, CDR2 SVGIG (reference sequence). The CDR3 consists of 12 residues. V was clipped by 5 bases and J by 6 bases; unmatched bases: 4.